Listed here are 7 T cell receptor beta chains from one sample, sequenced in a study of T cell repertoires in cytomegalovirus infection. TCRdb re-called the reads with MiXCR, one entry per CDR3 protein. Among around 130,000 distinct CDR3 sequences, approximately 8.8% were seen once, and the ten largest hold roughly a tenth. The sample comprised PBMCs. The receptors originated from a human donor in good health (CMV status not recorded). Some clones in this sample may be carry-over from other donors' samples.

With respect to this clonotype: This may be a read error, as it is one base from a much larger clone. This chain links TRBV4-2 with TRBJ1-1, with D uncertain. Germline V lookup: CDR1 LGHNA, CDR2 YNFKEQ. The CDR3 has 14 amino acids. The ends were cut back, 4 bases at V and 0 bases at J, with 9 bases in the middle. CDR3 sequence reads: CASSPGILNTEAFF. The CDR3 bases are TGTGCCAGCAGCCCCGGCATCCTGAACACTGAAGCTTTCTTT.

There are a few counts of this clonotype. The CDR3, as DNA: TGTGCCAGCAGTTCTCAGGGGGTTTCTGAAAAACTGTTTTTT. The encoded protein is CASSSQGVSEKLFF. This rearrangement joins TRBV28 to TRBJ1-4, with TRBD1 identical over 7 bases. With 4 bases clipped from V and 7 bases from J, the junction kept 6 bases outside the gene matches. The CDR3 length is 14 residues. Germline V gene data show CDR1 as MDHEN and CDR2 as SYDVKM.

This clonotype came up many times. The chain couples TRBV28 to TRBJ2-4; D gene ambiguous. This CDR3 is 16 amino acids long. CDR1 is MDHEN, CDR2 SYDVKM, per germline. Trimming took 6 bases from V and 1 from J, leaving 16 bases between them. CDR3 residues: CASSPLVRTAKNIQYF. For the CDR3, the DNA is TGTGCCAGCAGCCCTTTAGTAAGGACGGCCAAAAACATTCAGTACTTC.

The J gene is TRBJ2-3, the V gene TRBV10-3, with 10 bases aligning to TRBD2. This CDR3 has 16 residues. Trimming took 4 bases from V and 2 from J; bases not matched to a gene: 6. Germline V gene sequence: CDR1 ENHRY, CDR2 SYGVKD. CDR3 nucleotides: TGTGCCATCAGTGGAGGTAGCGGGGGGTCCACAGATACGCAGTATTTT. Translation: CAISGGSGGSTDTQYF.

This clonotype came up a few times. The gene calls are TRBV7-3 and TRBJ2-3; D not certain. The CDR3 is 15 residues long. Trimming removed 0 bases from V and 2 bases from J, with 9 bases in between. The germline gives CDR1 SGHTA, CDR2 FQGTGA. CDR3 loop: CASSLTPSSTDTQYF. The CDR3 DNA reads as TGTGCCAGCAGCTTAACCCCCTCGTCCACAGATACGCAGTATTTT.

The V call is TRBV4-1, the J call TRBJ2-7; D is uncertain. CDR1 is MGHRA, CDR2 YSYEKL, per germline. V was shortened by 1 base and J by 3 bases, with 13 bases between the two germline ends. CDR3 length: 15 amino acids. The CDR3: CASSQGGAVRYEQYF. CDR3 sequence (DNA): TGCGCCAGCAGCCAAGGGGGTGCAGTTCGCTACGAGCAGTACTTC.

This clonotype was detected only a few times. For the CDR3, the DNA is TGTGCCAGCAGAGCTTATGAGACCAAGTATTTT. It yields the protein CASRAYETKYF. V and J are TRBV2 and TRBJ2-3; D not certain. Per the germline V gene, CDR1 is SNHLY and CDR2 is FYNNEI. CDR3 length equals 11 residues. V lost 6 bases to trimming and J lost 13 bases, with 14 bases between them.